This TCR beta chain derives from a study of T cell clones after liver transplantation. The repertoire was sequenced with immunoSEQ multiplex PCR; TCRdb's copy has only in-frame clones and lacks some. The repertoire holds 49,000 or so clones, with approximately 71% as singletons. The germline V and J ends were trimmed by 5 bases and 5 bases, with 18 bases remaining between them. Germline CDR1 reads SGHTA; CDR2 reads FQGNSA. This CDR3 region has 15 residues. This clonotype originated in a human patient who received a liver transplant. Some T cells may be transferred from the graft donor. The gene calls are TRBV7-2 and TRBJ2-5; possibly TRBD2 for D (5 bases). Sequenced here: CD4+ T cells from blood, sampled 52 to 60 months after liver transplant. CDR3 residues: CASSPSTRGWETQYF. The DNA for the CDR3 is TGTGCCAGCAGCCCATCGACACGGGGATGGGAGACCCAGTACTTC.